The TCR beta chain described here comes from a study of sequential checkpoint blockade in melanoma. Trimming at V came to 1 base and at J to 0 bases, leaving 8 bases not matched to a gene. The CDR3 covers 18 residues. Germline V gene sequence: CDR1 LNHDA, CDR2 SQIVND (reference sequence). The sample's treatment: randomized to nivolumab then ipilimumab (arm A) or the reverse (arm B). Assay: immunoSEQ multiplex PCR; the TCRdb copy retains only in-frame clones and omits some. Of some 3,500 clones listed, roughly 21% are singletons. Sample: tumor tissue (inferred from file names), taken from a patient given nivolumab and ipilimumab in sequence. The V call is TRBV19, the J call TRBJ1-5; 8 positions agree with TRBD1. The receptor was derived from a human patient with melanoma. Some clones in this sample may be carry-over from other donors' samples. The CDR3 region is CASSIAGQGGSSNQPQHF. The CDR3 nucleotides read TGTGCCAGTAGTATAGCAGGACAGGGAGGGAGTAGCAATCAGCCCCAGCATTTT.